These T cell receptor beta chains were read from a single sample in a study of tumor-infiltrating lymphocytes in primary liver carcinoma. TCRdb fed the multiplex PCR reads into MiXCR, producing one record per CDR3 protein. The table lists 300,000 to 400,000 distinct CDR3 sequences, approximately 64% of them singletons, with about 6.5% in the top ten. Sequencing was performed on peripheral blood. All receptors come from a man aged 40-49 years with primary liver carcinoma and hepatitis B virus infection. Each CDR3 is given with its conserved first and last residue. The order of the fields is D gene, clone size, J gene, V gene, CDR3 protein, CDR3 DNA. A D gene is named only where the DNA matches it firmly. The size field is filled for only some rows; it gives once, few, many or a size class.

d_gene: -
abundance: many
j_gene: TRBJ2-5
v_gene: TRBV11-2
CDR3aa: CASSLVFDFPQETQYF
CDR3nt: TGTGCCAGCAGCTTAGTCTTCGATTTTCCTCAAGAGACCCAGTACTTC

d_gene: -
abundance: -
j_gene: TRBJ2-1
v_gene: TRBV29-1
CDR3aa: CSVGYNEQSF
CDR3nt: TGTAGCGTCGGCTACAATGAGCAGTCCTTC

d_gene: -
abundance: many
j_gene: TRBJ2-7
v_gene: TRBV4-1
CDR3aa: CASSQDGAGNVYEQYF
CDR3nt: TGCGCCAGCAGCCAAGATGGGGCAGGGAATGTCTACGAGCAGTACTTC

d_gene: -
abundance: -
j_gene: TRBJ2-1
v_gene: TRBV11-3
CDR3aa: CASSLDRAEGHEQFF
CDR3nt: TGTGCCAGTAGCTTAGATCGAGCGGAAGGGCATGAGCAGTTCTTC

d_gene: -
abundance: -
j_gene: TRBJ2-5
v_gene: TRBV10-1
CDR3aa: CASSFGRTGETQYF
CDR3nt: TGCGCCAGCAGTTTTGGACGGACGGGAGAGACCCAGTACTTC

d_gene: TRBD2
abundance: -
j_gene: TRBJ2-1
v_gene: TRBV11-2
CDR3aa: CASSLVMTGGSNEQFF
CDR3nt: TGTGCAAGCAGCTTAGTTATGACGGGAGGGAGCAATGAGCAGTTCTTC

d_gene: -
abundance: many
j_gene: TRBJ2-7
v_gene: TRBV6-2/TRBV6-3
CDR3aa: CASSYSRYTSSYEQYF
CDR3nt: TGTGCCAGCAGTTACTCGAGGTACACGAGCTCCTACGAGCAGTACTTC

d_gene: -
abundance: many
j_gene: TRBJ2-4
v_gene: TRBV11-2
CDR3aa: CASSLYSGENIQYF
CDR3nt: TGTGCCAGCAGCTTATATAGTGGCGAAAACATTCAGTACTTC

d_gene: -
abundance: -
j_gene: TRBJ1-1
v_gene: TRBV28
CDR3aa: CASHTPGRSHEAFF
CDR3nt: TGTGCCAGCCACACTCCCGGGAGGAGCCATGAAGCTTTCTTT

d_gene: TRBD1
abundance: -
j_gene: TRBJ2-7
v_gene: TRBV11-2
CDR3aa: CASNLEQGGGFF
CDR3nt: TGTGCCAGCAACTTAGAACAGGGGGGCGGATTCTTC

d_gene: -
abundance: -
j_gene: TRBJ1-5
v_gene: TRBV6-5
CDR3aa: CASRLKPIGVEQPHHF
CDR3nt: TGTGCCAGCAGACTGAAACCCATAGGGGTTGAGCAGCCCCATCATTTT

d_gene: -
abundance: -
j_gene: TRBJ1-5
v_gene: TRBV19
CDR3aa: CASSMGGVQPQHF
CDR3nt: TGTGCCAGTAGTATGGGGGGCGTGCAGCCCCAGCATTTT

d_gene: TRBD1
abundance: once
j_gene: TRBJ1-4
v_gene: TRBV5-1
CDR3aa: CASSILGQGNEKLFF
CDR3nt: TGCGCCAGCAGCATCTTAGGACAGGGTAATGAAAAACTGTTTTTT

d_gene: -
abundance: -
j_gene: TRBJ2-7
v_gene: TRBV5-6
CDR3aa: CASSLVHSYEQYF
CDR3nt: TGTGCCAGCAGCTTGGTCCACTCCTACGAGCAGTACTTC

d_gene: -
abundance: -
j_gene: TRBJ2-7
v_gene: TRBV6-2/TRBV6-3
CDR3aa: CASRETSPYEQYF
CDR3nt: TGTGCCAGCAGGGAGACTTCCCCATACGAGCAGTACTTC

d_gene: TRBD2
abundance: many
j_gene: TRBJ2-7
v_gene: TRBV4-1
CDR3aa: CASSRGTSGRYEQYF
CDR3nt: TGCGCCAGCAGCCGAGGGACTAGCGGGAGATACGAGCAGTACTTC